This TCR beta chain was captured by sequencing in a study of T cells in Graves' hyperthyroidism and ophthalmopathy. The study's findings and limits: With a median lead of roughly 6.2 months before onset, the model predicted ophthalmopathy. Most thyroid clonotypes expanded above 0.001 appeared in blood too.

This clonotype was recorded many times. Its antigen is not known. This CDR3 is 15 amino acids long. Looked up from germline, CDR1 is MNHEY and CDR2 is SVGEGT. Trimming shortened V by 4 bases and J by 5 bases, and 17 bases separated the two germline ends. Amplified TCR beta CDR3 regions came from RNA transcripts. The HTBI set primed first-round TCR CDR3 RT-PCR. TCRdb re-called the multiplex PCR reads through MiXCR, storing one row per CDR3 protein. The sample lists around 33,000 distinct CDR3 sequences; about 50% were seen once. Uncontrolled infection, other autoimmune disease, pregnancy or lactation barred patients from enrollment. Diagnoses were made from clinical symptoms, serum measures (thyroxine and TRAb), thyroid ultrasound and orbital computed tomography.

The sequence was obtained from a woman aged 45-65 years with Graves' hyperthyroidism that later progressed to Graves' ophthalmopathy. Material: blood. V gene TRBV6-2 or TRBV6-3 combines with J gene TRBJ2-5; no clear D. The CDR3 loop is CASSFGLQIGETQYF. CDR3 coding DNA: TGTGCCAGCAGTTTCGGGCTCCAAATCGGGGAGACCCAGTACTTC.